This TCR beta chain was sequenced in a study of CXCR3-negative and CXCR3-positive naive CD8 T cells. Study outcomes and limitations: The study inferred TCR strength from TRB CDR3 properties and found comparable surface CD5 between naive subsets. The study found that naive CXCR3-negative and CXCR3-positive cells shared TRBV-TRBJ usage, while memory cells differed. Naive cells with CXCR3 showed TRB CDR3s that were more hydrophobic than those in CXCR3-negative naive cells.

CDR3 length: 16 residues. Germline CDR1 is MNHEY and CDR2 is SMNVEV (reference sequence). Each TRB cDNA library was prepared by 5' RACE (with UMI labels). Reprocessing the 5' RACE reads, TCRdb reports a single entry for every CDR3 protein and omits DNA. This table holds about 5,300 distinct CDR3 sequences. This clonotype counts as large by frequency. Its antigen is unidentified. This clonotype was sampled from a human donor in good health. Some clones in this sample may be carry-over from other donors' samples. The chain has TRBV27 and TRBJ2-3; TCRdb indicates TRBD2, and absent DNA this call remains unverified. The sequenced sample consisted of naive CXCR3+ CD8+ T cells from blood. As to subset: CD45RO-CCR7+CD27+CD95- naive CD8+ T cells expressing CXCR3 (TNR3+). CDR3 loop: CASSLSSAGGTDTQYF.